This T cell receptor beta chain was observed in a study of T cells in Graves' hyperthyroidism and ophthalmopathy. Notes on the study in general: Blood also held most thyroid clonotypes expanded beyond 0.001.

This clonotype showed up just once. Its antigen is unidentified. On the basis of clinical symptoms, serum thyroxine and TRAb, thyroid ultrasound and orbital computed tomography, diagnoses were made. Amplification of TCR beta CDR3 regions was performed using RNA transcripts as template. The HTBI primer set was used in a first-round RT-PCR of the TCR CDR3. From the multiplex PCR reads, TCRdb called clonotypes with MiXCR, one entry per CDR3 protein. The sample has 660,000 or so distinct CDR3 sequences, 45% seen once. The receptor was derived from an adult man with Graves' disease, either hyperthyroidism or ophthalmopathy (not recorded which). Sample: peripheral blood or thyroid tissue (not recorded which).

The CDR3 coding sequence is TGTGCCAGCAGCGTAGTTGAAGGGAGGTTAAACGAGCAGTACTTC. Its protein product is CASSVVEGRLNEQYF. This sequence joins TRBV9 and TRBJ2-7; weak D call: TRBD2 (6 bases). Germline V gene lookup returns CDR1 SGDLS and CDR2 YYNGEE. This CDR3 has 15 amino acids. The V gene lost 0 bases and the J gene lost 5 bases, with 15 bases spanning the gap.